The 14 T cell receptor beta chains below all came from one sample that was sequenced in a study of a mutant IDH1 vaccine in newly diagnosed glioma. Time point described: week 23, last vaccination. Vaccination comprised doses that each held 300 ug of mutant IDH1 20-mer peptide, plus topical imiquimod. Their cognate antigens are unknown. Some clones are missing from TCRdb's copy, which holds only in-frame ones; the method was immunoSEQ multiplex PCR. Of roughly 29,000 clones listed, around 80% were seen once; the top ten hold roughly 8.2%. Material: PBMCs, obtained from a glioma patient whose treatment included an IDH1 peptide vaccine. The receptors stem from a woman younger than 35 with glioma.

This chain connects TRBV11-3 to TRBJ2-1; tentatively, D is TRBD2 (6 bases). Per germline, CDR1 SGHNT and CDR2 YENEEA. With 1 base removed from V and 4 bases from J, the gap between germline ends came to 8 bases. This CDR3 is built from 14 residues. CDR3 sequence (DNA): TGTGCCAGCAGCTTAGGGGACTTTTACAATGAGCAGTTCTTC. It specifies CASSLGDFYNEQFF.

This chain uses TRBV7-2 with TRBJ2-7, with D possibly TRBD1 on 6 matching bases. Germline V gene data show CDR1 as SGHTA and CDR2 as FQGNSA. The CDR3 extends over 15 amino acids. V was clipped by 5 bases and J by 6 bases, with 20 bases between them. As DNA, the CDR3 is TGTGCCAGCAGCCCCAGGGTGGGGGCAGTGGGCGAGCAGTACTTC. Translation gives CASSPRVGAVGEQYF.

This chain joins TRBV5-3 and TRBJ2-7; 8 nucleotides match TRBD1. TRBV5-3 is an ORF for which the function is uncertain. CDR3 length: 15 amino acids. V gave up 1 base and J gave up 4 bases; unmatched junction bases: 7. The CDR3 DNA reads TGTGCCAGAAGCTTGTCGGGCAGGGGGCAATACGAGCAGTACTTC. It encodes CARSLSGRGQYEQYF.

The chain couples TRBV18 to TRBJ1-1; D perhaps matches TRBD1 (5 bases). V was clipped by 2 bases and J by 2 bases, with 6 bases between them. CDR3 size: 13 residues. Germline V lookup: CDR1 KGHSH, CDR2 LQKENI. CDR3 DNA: TGTGCCAGCTCACCAGGGGCCAACACTGAAGCTTTCTTT. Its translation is CASSPGANTEAFF.

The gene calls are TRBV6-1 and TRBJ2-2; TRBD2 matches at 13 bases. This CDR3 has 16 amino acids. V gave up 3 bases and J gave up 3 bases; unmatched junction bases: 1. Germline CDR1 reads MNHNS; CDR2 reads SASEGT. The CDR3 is CASSETSGGYTGELFF. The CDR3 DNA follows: TGTGCCAGCAGTGAGACTAGCGGGGGGTACACCGGGGAGCTGTTTTTT.

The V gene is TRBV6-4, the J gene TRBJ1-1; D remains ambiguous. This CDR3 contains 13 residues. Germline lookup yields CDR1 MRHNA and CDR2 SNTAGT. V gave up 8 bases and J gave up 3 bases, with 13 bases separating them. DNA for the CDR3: TGTGCCAGCTCCCGTACCATGTACACTGAAGCTTTCTTT. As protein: CASSRTMYTEAFF.

The CDR3 DNA is TGTGCCACCAGCAGGGAGCGGGGAAACACAGATACGCAGTATTTT. This codes for CATSRERGNTDTQYF. The V gene is TRBV15, the J gene TRBJ2-3; 7 bases align to TRBD2. V shed 3 bases and J 2 bases; nucleotides not matched to a gene: 5. The CDR3 covers 15 residues. Germline CDR1 is LNHNV and CDR2 is YYDKDF (reference sequence).

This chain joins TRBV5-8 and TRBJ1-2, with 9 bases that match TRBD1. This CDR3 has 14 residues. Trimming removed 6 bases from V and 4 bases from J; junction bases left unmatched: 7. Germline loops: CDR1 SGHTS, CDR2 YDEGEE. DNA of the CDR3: TGTGCCAGCATCCGGACAGGGGTAGGCTATGGCTACACCTTC. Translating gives CASIRTGVGYGYTF.

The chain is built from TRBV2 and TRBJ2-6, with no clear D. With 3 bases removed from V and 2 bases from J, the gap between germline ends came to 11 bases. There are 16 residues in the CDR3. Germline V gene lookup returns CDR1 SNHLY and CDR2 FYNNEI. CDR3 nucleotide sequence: TGTGCCAGCAGTGAGGTGGCAACGACTGGGGCCAACGTCCTGACTTTC. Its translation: CASSEVATTGANVLTF.

CDR3 residues: CASSVFLTGGYGYTF. CDR3 nucleotides: TGTGCCAGCAGTGTCTTTCTAACAGGGGGATATGGCTACACCTTC. V gene TRBV6-1 combines with J gene TRBJ1-2, with TRBD1 matching over 8 bases. In germline, CDR1 is MNHNS, CDR2 SASEGT. This CDR3 has 15 amino acids. The V segment lost 4 bases and the J segment 5 bases; nucleotides outside the gene matches: 9.

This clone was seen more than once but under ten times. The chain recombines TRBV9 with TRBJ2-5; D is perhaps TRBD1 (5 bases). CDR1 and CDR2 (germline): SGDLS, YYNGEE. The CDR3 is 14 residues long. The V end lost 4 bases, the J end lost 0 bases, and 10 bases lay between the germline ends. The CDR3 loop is CASSSRDYQETQYF. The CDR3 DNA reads TGTGCCAGCAGCTCCAGGGATTACCAAGAGACCCAGTACTTC.

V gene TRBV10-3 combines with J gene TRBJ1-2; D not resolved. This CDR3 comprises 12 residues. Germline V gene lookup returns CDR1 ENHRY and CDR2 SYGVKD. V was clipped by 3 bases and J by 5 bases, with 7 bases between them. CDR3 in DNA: TGTGCCATCAGTGATGGACGATATGGCTACACCTTC. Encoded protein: CAISDGRYGYTF.

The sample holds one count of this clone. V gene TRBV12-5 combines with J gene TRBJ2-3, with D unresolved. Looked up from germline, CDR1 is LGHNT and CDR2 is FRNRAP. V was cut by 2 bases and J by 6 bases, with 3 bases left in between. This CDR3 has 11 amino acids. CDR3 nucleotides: TGTGCTAGTGGTTTGTCGGATACGCAGTATTTT. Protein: CASGLSDTQYF.

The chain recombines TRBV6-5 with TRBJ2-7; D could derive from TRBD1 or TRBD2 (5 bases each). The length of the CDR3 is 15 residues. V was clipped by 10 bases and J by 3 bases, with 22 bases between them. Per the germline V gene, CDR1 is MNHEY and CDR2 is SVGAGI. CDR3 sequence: CATLGTLPSYYEQYF. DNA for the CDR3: TGTGCCACCCTCGGGACCCTCCCTTCCTACTACGAGCAGTACTTC.